The source of this T cell receptor (beta chain) is a study of regulatory T cells in long-lasting Graves disease. PBMC RNA served as the TCR library source. Diagnosing Graves' disease relied on the American Thyroid Association guidelines. TCRdb processed the reads anew with MiXCR; each CDR3 protein has one entry. Here the sample spans approximately 800 distinct CDR3 sequences, roughly 90% being singletons. Study-wide results and limits: Among persistent patients, a larger number of public clonotypes were shared (around 3,000) than among newly diagnosed patients (about 970). Persistent cases of Graves' showed reduced TCR diversity relative to newly diagnosed patients.

On this clonotype: Its antigen is not known.

The sequence came from a man aged 40-55 years with Graves disease. This specimen consisted of peripheral blood mononuclear cells (PBMCs), obtained with antithyroid drug treatment, in newly diagnosed or persistent Graves disease (not recorded which).

CDR3 DNA sequence: TGTGCCAGCAGCGTAGCCATCGGCTCCTACAATGAGCAGTTCTTC. It yields the protein CASSVAIGSYNEQFF. V usage is TRBV9 and J usage is TRBJ2-1; D gene unclear. Germline V gives CDR1 SGDLS, CDR2 YYNGEE. The V and J ends lost 0 bases and 0 bases respectively, with 7 bases between them. This CDR3 has 15 amino acids. Using reference TRBV9 and TRBJ2-1 for the parts outside the CDR3, the full variable domain is DSGVTQTPKHLITATGQRVTLRCSPRSGDLSVYWYQQSLDQGLQFLIQYYNGEERAKGNILERFSAQQFPDLHSELNLSSLELGDSALYFCASSVAIGSYNEQFFGPGTRLTVL.